These 7 T cell receptor beta chains share one sample of origin, sequenced in a study of T cell repertoires in aging, cancer and after chemotherapy (dated by TCRdb to about 2019). TCR beta rearrangements were amplified from genomic DNA isolated from peripheral blood, not from sorted cells or RNA. Sequencing used an Illumina MiSeq. Rearranged TRB sequences spanning V, D and J segments were amplified in a multiplex touch-down PCR with a mixed TRB-A/B primer pool. The raw public reads went through TCRdb reprocessing: fastp at Q25, MiXCR clone calling, in-frame beta chains kept. Rows are combined by CDR3 protein, so each entry shows the most common genes and DNA. For this sample the table gives roughly 6,000 distinct CDR3 sequences, of which 25% to 30% were detected only once. The top ten clonotypes cover 6.6% of the sample. The sample consisted of blood. These receptors were taken from a human donor in good health.

This clonotype was seen only a few times. The chain uses TRBV18 and TRBJ1-1, with D maybe TRBD1 (5 bases). The germline CDR1 and CDR2 sequences are KGHSH and LQKENI. V lost 1 base to trimming and J lost 1 base, with 10 bases between them. The CDR3 extends over 15 amino acids. The chain's CDR3 is CASSPHQGPNTEAFF. CDR3 nucleotide sequence: TGTGCCAGCTCACCACATCAGGGACCGAACACTGAAGCTTTCTTT.

This clonotype is a singleton in its sample. Likely a read error: the CDR3 ends without its conserved phenylalanine or tryptophan. The chain employs TRBV6-1 and TRBJ2-7; 12 bases fit TRBD2. CDR1 is MNHNS, CDR2 SASEGT, per germline. J was trimmed by 0 bases and V by 7 bases; bases with no gene match: 7. This CDR3 comprises 16 residues. The CDR3 spells CASKRTSGASSYEQYL. CDR3 sequence (DNA): TGTGCCAGCAAACGGACTAGCGGGGCGAGCTCCTACGAGCAGTACTTA.

The chain joins TRBV7-9 to TRBJ2-5, with D perhaps given as TRBD1 or TRBD2 (5 bases each). Germline V gene sequence: CDR1 SEHNR, CDR2 FQNEAQ (reference sequence). CDR3 length equals 14 residues. The germline V and J ends were trimmed by 7 bases and 1 base, with 13 bases remaining between them. CDR3 residues: CASNPGRGQETQYF. CDR3 DNA sequence: TGTGCCAGCAACCCGGGACGAGGCCAAGAGACCCAGTACTTC. Together with reference TRBV7-9 and TRBJ2-5, the CDR3 gives the full variable domain: DTGVSQNPRHKITKRGQNVTFRCDPISEHNRLYWYRQTLGQGPEFLTYFQNEAQLEKSRLLSDRFSAERPKGSFSTLEIQRTEQGDSAMYLCASNPGRGQETQYFGPGTRLLVL.

The V call is TRBV7-9, the J call TRBJ2-5, with D unresolved. Germline V lookup: CDR1 SEHNR, CDR2 FQNEAQ (reference sequence). This CDR3 region has 11 residues. V was trimmed by 1 base and J by 5 bases, leaving 2 bases between them. CDR3 sequence: CASSLVETQYF. The CDR3 nucleotides are TGTGCCAGCAGCTTAGTCGAGACCCAGTACTTC.

The chain carries TRBV7-9 and TRBJ1-1; D gene ambiguous. Germline V gene lookup returns CDR1 SEHNR and CDR2 FQNEAQ (reference sequence). The CDR3 has 14 amino acids. The V end was cut by 3 bases, the J end by 1 base, with 9 bases between. CDR3 residues: CASSFSGQNTEAFF. CDR3 in DNA: TGTGCCAGCAGCTTTAGTGGGCAGAACACTGAAGCTTTCTTT.

The chain recombines TRBV5-4 with TRBJ2-7; D is tentatively TRBD1 or TRBD2 (5 bases each). The CDR3 extends over 13 amino acids. Germline CDR1 SGHNT, CDR2 YYREEE (reference sequence). V lost 2 bases and J lost 7, with 13 bases in between. The CDR3 sequence: CASSLRFEGEQYF. For the CDR3, the DNA is TGTGCCAGCAGCTTAAGATTTGAGGGGGAGCAGTACTTC. The complete variable domain, with remaining parts taken from reference TRBV5-4 and TRBJ2-7, reads ETGVTQSPTHLIKTRGQQVTLRCSSQSGHNTVSWYQQALGQGPQFIFQYYREEENGRGNFPPRFSGLQFPNYSSELNVNALELDDSALYLCASSLRFEGEQYFGPGTRLTVT.

This clonotype was observed a handful of times. The chain is built from TRBV11-3 and TRBJ2-1, with TRBD2 as a possible D gene (5 bases). The CDR3 contains 15 residues. Germline V gene lookup returns CDR1 SGHNT and CDR2 YENEEA. Trimming removed 6 bases at V and 5 bases at J, with 17 bases between. The CDR3 spells CASRITAGVNNEQFF. CDR3 nucleotides: TGTGCCAGCAGAATAACTGCCGGGGTAAACAATGAGCAGTTCTTC.